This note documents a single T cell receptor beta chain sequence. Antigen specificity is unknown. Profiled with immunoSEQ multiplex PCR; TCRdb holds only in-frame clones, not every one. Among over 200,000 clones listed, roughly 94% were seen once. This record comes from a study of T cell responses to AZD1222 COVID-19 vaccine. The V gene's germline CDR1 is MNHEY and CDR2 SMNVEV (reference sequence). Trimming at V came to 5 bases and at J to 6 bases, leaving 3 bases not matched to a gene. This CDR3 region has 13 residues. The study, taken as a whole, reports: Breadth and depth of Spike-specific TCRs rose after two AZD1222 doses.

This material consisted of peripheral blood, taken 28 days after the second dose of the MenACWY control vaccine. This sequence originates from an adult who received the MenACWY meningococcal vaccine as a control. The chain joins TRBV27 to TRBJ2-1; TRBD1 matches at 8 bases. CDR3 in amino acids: CASSTGQGNEQFF. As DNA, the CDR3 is TGTGCCAGCAGTACAGGACAGGGCAATGAGCAGTTCTTC.